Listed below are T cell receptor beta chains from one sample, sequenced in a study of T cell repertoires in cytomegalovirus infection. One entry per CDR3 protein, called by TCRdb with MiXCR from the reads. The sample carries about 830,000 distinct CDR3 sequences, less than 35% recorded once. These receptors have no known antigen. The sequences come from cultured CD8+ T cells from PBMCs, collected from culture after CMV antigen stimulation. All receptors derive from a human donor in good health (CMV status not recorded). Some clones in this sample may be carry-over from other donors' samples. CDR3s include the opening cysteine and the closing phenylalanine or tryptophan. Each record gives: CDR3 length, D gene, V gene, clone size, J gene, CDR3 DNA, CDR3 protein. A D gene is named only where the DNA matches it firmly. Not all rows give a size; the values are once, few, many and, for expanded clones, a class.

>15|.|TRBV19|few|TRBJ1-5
TGTGCCAGTAGTCTCCGGGTCTTGAACAATCAGCCCCAGCATTTT
CASSLRVLNNQPQHF
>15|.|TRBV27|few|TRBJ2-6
TGTGCCAGCTACCCCCGGGGGTCTGGGGCCAACGTCCTGACTTTC
CASYPRGSGANVLTF
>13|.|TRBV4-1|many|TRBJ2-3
TGCGCCAGCAGCCAAGTTCCAGGTGATGCGCAGTATTTT
CASSQVPGDAQYF
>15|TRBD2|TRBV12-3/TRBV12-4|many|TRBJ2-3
TGTGCCAGCAGCCGTCTAGCGGGTTCCACAGATACGCAGTATTTT
CASSRLAGSTDTQYF
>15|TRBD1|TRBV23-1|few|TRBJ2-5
TGCGCCAGCAGGCCCTACAGGGGGAACCAAGAGACCCAGTACTTC
CASRPYRGNQETQYF
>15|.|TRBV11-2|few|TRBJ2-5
TGTGCCAGCAGCCCAATCTACGGGCAAACAGAGACCCAGTACTTC
CASSPIYGQTETQYF
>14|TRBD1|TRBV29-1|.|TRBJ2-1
TGCAGCGTTGAAGGCACAGGGGTATACAATGAGCAGTTCTTC
CSVEGTGVYNEQFF
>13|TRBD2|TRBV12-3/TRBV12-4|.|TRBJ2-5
TGTGCCAGCACCGGCGGGGGTCGGGAGACCCAGTACTTC
CASTGGGRETQYF
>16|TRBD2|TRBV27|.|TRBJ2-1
TGTGCCAGCAGCGTCGGTTTAGCGGGGGCCTACAATGAGCAGTTCTTC
CASSVGLAGAYNEQFF
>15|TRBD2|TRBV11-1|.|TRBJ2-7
TGTGCCAGCAGCCCAATAGCGGGGGGATCCTACGAGCAGTACTTC
CASSPIAGGSYEQYF
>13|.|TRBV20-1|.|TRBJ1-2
TGCAGTGCTAGAGATTTGCAGACAGCAAGCTACACCTTC
CSARDLQTASYTF
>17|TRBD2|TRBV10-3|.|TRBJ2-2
TGTGCCACCCTCGGGCTAGCGGGGGACCCTAACACCGGGGAGCTGTTTTTT
CATLGLAGDPNTGELFF
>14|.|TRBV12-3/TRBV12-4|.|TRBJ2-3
TGTGCCAACAGTCGGGGGGCGGGGGCAGATACGCAGTATTTT
CANSRGAGADTQYF
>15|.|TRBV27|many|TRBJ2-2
TGTGCCAGCAGTTTATCTTGGGGTAACACCGGGGAGCTGTTTTTT
CASSLSWGNTGELFF
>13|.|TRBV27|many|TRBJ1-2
TGTGCCAGCAGTTTTGGGCCAGTCCAAGGCTACACCTTC
CASSFGPVQGYTF
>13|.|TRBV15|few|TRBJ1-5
TGTGCCACCAGCAGAACCAGGAATCAGCCCCAGCATTTT
CATSRTRNQPQHF
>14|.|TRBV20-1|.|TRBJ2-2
TGCAGTGCTAATGAGATTTCGAACACCGGGGAGCTGTTTTTT
CSANEISNTGELFF
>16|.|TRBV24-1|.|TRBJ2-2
TGTGCCACCAGTGAGAACGGGGGGCCGAACACCGGGGAGCTGTTTTTT
CATSENGGPNTGELFF
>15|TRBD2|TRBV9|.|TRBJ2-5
TGTGCCAGCACTTATAGCGGGGGGGCCGGAGAGACCCAGTACTTC
CASTYSGGAGETQYF